A selection of T cell receptor beta chains follows, all from one sample in a study of T-cell memory formation after mild COVID-19. From the 5' RACE reads, TCRdb called clonotypes with MiXCR, one entry per CDR3 protein. The repertoire includes about 470,000 distinct CDR3 sequences, around a quarter of them detected once, and about 12% sits in the top ten. Material for sequencing was PBMCs or a T cell subset sorted from them (not recorded which). The receptors stem from an adult woman who had mild COVID-19 (a few samples of this study predate the infection). Cell type and time point are not known. CDR3s include the opening cysteine and the closing phenylalanine or tryptophan. The order of the fields is V gene, J gene, D gene, clone size, CDR3 DNA, CDR3 protein. A D gene is named only where the DNA matches it firmly. Clone size is not always given. Where it is, it says once, few, many or a class for expanded clones.

TRBV6-5	TRBJ2-1	.	once	TGTGCCAGCAGTCCACTTAGGAGCTCCTACAATGAGCAGTTCTTC	CASSPLRSSYNEQFF
TRBV24-1	TRBJ2-5	TRBD1	few	TGTGCCACCAGCAACCCAGGGACAGGGAAGGAAGAGACCCAGTACTTC	CATSNPGTGKEETQYF
TRBV6-5	TRBJ1-1	.	many	TGTGCCAGCATCCCTGCCCGAGGGGTTTTCACTGAAGCTTTCTTT	CASIPARGVFTEAFF
TRBV24-1	TRBJ2-5	TRBD1	.	TGTGCCACCAGTGTAGAGGGGGCGGTTCAGTACTTC	CATSVEGAVQYF
TRBV5-1	TRBJ2-7	.	.	TGCGCCAGCAGCTTGAAACAGACCGGAGTCTACGAGCAGTACTTC	CASSLKQTGVYEQYF
TRBV6-1	TRBJ1-2	.	.	TGTGCCAGCGGGGAGGGACACCTGACCTTTAACTATGGCTACACCTTC	CASGEGHLTFNYGYTF
TRBV7-8	TRBJ1-1	.	few	TGTGCCAGCAGCATACAGGGACGGGTGATGAACACTGAAGCTTTCTTT	CASSIQGRVMNTEAFF
TRBV12-3/TRBV12-4	TRBJ1-6	TRBD1	few	TGTGCCAGCACCAAGGGACAGGGTAATTCACCCCTCCACTTT	CASTKGQGNSPLHF
TRBV4-1	TRBJ2-7	.	.	TGCGCCAGCAGCCTGCCTCGGGGGGAGCAGTACTTC	CASSLPRGEQYF
TRBV19	TRBJ1-2	TRBD1	.	TGTGCCAGTAGTATTCAGGGACAGCACTATGGCTACACCTTC	CASSIQGQHYGYTF
TRBV7-2	TRBJ2-1	TRBD2	.	TGTGCCAGCAGCTTTACCGCGGTAGCGGGGGCCAATGAGCAGTTCTTC	CASSFTAVAGANEQFF
TRBV7-2	TRBJ1-1	.	few	TGTGCCAGCAGCTTAGCGGCCCAGACGAACACTGAAGCTTTCTTT	CASSLAAQTNTEAFF
TRBV7-2	TRBJ2-2	.	medium-sized	TGTGCCAGCAGCTTAGGGGCAGGGAATCGGGAGCTGTTTTTT	CASSLGAGNRELFF
TRBV5-1	TRBJ2-1	TRBD2	.	TGCGCCAGCAGCTTGGTGGCTAGCGGGAGGGCCTTGGATGAGCAGTTCTTC	CASSLVASGRALDEQFF
TRBV27	TRBJ1-2	.	many	TGTGCCAGCAGTCTAACCGCTAACAGGGGCTACACCTTC	CASSLTANRGYTF
TRBV7-6	TRBJ2-7	TRBD1	few	TGTGCCAGCAGCGCGACAGGGGCAAGCGACGAGCAGTACTTC	CASSATGASDEQYF
TRBV7-6	TRBJ2-1	TRBD1	.	TGTGCCAGCACCCGCCGGACAGGGGAGGTCAATGAGCAGTTCTTC	CASTRRTGEVNEQFF
TRBV30	TRBJ1-1	.	few	TGTGCCTGGAGGGGGGGCGAAAGGGTCGTGAACACTGAAGCTTTCTTT	CAWRGGERVVNTEAFF
TRBV28	TRBJ1-2	.	.	TGTGCCAGCAGGATCTGGGCAGACTATGGCTACACCTTC	CASRIWADYGYTF
TRBV4-1	TRBJ1-2	.	.	TGCGCCAGCAGCCAAGATGGGGGTGGCTATGGCTACACCTTC	CASSQDGGGYGYTF
TRBV6-5	TRBJ2-7	.	few	TGTGCCAGCAGTTACGTGGCAGCCTACGAGCAGTACTTC	CASSYVAAYEQYF
TRBV20-1	TRBJ1-6	.	many	TGCAGTGCTAGAGTGTCCGGGTATAATTCACCCCTCCACTTT	CSARVSGYNSPLHF
TRBV12-3/TRBV12-4	TRBJ2-3	.	.	TGTGCCAGCAGTTTGGGGTTTGTAGATACGCAGTATTTT	CASSLGFVDTQYF
TRBV11-2	TRBJ2-7	.	.	TGTGCCAGCAGCTTAAGAGGTATGGCCTACGAGCAGTACTTC	CASSLRGMAYEQYF
TRBV27	TRBJ2-7	.	few	TGTGCCAGCAGTCCACACTTGGCTATGTGGAACTTC	CASSPHLAMWNF
TRBV12-3/TRBV12-4	TRBJ2-3	.	few	TGTGCCAGCAGTCCCCTAACTAGCTCAGGGCCGGATACGCAGTATTTT	CASSPLTSSGPDTQYF
TRBV5-5	TRBJ1-1	.	few	TGTGCCAGCAGGGGCCCGGCCCTGCAAATGAACACTGAAGCTTTCTTT	CASRGPALQMNTEAFF
TRBV29-1	TRBJ2-7	TRBD1	.	TGCAGCGTGGGACAGGGGTCCTCCTACGAGCAGTACTTC	CSVGQGSSYEQYF
TRBV13	TRBJ2-2	.	few	TGTGCCAGCAGCTTGTCAGGTTTCGGGGAGCTGTTTTTT	CASSLSGFGELFF
TRBV12-3/TRBV12-4	TRBJ1-2	TRBD1	.	TGTGCCAGCAGTTGGGCGGGACAGGGGAACTATGGCTACACCTTC	CASSWAGQGNYGYTF
TRBV29-1	TRBJ2-3	.	.	TGCAGCGTTGAGGGAGGAAGGCATCTTAGCACAGATACGCAGTATTTT	CSVEGGRHLSTDTQYF
TRBV27	TRBJ1-2	.	few	TGTGCCAGCAGTCAGACAGGATGGGTCGGGTCTGATGGCTACACCTTC	CASSQTGWVGSDGYTF
TRBV5-1	TRBJ2-3	.	few	TGCGCCAGCAGCTTGGAGGGAAGCTCAGATACGCAGTATTTT	CASSLEGSSDTQYF
TRBV6-5	TRBJ2-3	.	few	TGTGCCAGCAAGTCAGGGGACACAGATACGCAGTATTTT	CASKSGDTDTQYF
TRBV4-3	TRBJ1-1	.	few	TGCGCCAGCAGCCCAACTGGGAGGGTGATGAACACTGAAGCTTTCTTT	CASSPTGRVMNTEAFF